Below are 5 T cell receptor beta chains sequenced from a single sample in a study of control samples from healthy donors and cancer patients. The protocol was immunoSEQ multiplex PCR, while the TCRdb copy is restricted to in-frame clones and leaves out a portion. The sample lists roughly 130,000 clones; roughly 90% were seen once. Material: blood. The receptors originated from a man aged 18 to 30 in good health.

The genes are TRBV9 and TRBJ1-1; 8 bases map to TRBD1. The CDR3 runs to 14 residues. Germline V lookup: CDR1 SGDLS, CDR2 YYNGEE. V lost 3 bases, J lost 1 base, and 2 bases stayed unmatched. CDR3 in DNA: TGTGCCAGCAGCGGTGGACAGGGGAACACTGAAGCTTTCTTT. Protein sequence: CASSGGQGNTEAFF.

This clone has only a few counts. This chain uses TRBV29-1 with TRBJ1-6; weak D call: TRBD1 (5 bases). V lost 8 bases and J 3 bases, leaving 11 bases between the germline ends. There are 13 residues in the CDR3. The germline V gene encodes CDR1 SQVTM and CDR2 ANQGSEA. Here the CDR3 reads CSIQENYNSPLHF. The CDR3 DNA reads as TGCAGCATACAGGAGAACTATAATTCACCCCTCCACTTT.

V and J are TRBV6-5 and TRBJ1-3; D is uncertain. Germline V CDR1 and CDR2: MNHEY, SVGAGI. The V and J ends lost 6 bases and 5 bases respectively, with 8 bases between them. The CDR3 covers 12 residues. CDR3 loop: CASREYRNTIYF. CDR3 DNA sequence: TGTGCCAGCAGGGAGTATAGAAACACCATATATTTT.

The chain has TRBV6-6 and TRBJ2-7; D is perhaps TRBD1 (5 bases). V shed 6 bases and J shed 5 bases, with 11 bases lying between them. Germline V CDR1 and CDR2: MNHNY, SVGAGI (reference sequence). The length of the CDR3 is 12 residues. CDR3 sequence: CASSTDSNEQYF. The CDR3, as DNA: TGTGCCAGCAGCACCGACAGTAACGAGCAGTACTTC.

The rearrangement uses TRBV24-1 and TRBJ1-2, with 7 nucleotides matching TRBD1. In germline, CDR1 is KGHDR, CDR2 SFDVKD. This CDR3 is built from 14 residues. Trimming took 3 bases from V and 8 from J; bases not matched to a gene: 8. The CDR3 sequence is CATSDGDRVEGYTF. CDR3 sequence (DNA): TGTGCCACCAGTGATGGCGACAGGGTTGAAGGCTACACCTTC.